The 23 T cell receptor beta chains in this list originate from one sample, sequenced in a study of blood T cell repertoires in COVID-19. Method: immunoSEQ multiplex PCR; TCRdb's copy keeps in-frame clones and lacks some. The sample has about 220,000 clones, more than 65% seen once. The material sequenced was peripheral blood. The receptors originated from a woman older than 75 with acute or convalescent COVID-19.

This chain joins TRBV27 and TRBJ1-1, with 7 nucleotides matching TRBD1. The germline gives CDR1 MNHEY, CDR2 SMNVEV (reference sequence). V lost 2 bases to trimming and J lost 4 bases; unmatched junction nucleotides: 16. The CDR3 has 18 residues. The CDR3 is CASSLRLTGVEVRTEAFF. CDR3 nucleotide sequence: TGTGCCAGCAGTTTAAGACTTACAGGGGTGGAAGTTCGCACTGAAGCTTTCTTT.

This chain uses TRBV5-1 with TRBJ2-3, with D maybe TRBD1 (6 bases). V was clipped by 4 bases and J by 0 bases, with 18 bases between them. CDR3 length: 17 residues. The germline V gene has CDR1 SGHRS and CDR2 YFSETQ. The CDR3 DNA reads TGCGCCAGCAGCGGGCGTTTCGGACAGCGAAGCACAGATACGCAGTATTTT. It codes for CASSGRFGQRSTDTQYF.

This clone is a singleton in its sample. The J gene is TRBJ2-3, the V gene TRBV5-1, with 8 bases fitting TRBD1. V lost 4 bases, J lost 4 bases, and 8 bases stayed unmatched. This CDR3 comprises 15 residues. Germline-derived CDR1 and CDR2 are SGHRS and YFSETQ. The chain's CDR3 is CASSTGQVGADTQYF. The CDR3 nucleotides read TGCGCCAGCAGCACGGGACAGGTCGGAGCAGATACGCAGTATTTT.

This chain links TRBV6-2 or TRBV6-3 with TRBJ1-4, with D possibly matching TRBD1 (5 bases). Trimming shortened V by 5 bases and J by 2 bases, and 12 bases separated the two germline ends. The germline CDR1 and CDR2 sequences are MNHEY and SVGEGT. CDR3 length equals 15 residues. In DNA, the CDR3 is TGTGCCAGCAGTCTAAGGACAAGCACTAATGAAAAACTGTTTTTT. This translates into CASSLRTSTNEKLFF.

The CDR3 DNA reads as TGCGCCAGCAGCCCAGGACAGAAGTATGGCTACACCTTC. Encoded protein: CASSPGQKYGYTF. The rearrangement joins TRBV4-1 to TRBJ1-2; perhaps TRBD1 as D (6 bases). Germline CDR1 MGHRA, CDR2 YSYEKL. This CDR3 is built from 13 residues. The V end lost 4 bases, the J end lost 5 bases, and 11 bases lay between the germline ends.

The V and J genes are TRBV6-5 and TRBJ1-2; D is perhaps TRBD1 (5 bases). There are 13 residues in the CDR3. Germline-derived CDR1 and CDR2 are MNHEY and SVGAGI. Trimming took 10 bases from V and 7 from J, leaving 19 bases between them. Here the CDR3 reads CATGPGGIGGYTF. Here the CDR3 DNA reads TGTGCCACCGGGCCGGGGGGAATCGGTGGCTACACCTTC.

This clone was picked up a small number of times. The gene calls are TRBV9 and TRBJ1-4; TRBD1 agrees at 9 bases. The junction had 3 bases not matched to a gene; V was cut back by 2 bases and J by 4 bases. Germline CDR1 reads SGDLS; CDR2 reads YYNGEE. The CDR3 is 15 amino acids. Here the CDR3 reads CASSVGQGHNEKLFF. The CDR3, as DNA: TGTGCCAGCAGCGTGGGACAGGGCCATAATGAAAAACTGTTTTTT.

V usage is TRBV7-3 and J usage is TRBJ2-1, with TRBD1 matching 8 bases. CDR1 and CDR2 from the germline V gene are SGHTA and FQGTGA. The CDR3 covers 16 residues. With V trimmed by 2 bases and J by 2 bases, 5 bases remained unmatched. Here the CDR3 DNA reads TGTGCCAGCAGCTTAGACGGGACAGGAGCCTACAATGAGCAGTTCTTC. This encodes CASSLDGTGAYNEQFF. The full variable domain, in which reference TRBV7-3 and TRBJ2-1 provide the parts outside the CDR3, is GAGVSQTPSNKVTEKGKYVELRCDPISGHTALYWYRQSLGQGPEFLIYFQGTGAADDSGLPNDRFFAVRPEGSVSTLKIQRTERGDSAVYLCASSLDGTGAYNEQFFGPGTRLTVL.

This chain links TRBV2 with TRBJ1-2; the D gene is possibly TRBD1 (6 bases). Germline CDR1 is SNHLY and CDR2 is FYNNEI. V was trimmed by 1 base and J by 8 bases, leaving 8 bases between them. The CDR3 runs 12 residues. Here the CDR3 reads CASSEVDRGYTF. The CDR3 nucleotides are TGTGCCAGCAGTGAAGTTGACAGGGGCTACACCTTC.

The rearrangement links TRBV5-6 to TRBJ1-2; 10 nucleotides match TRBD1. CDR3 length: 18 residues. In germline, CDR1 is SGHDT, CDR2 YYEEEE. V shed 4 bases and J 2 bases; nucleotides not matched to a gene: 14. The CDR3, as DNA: TGTGCCAGCAGCCTTGACAGGGGGCATCGTCTTCTCAACTATGGCTACACCTTC. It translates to CASSLDRGHRLLNYGYTF.

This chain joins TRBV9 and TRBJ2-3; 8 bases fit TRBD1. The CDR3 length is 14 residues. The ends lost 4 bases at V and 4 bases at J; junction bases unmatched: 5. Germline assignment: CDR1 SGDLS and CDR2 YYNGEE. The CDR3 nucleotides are TGTGCCAGCAGCTCTCCAGGGGGCGCAGATACGCAGTATTTT. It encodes CASSSPGGADTQYF.

CDR3 region: CASSKINRSIHYEQYF. The DNA for the CDR3 is TGTGCCAGCAGCAAGATTAACAGGTCCATACACTACGAGCAGTACTTC. The V and J genes are TRBV9 and TRBJ2-7, with D perhaps matching TRBD1 (5 bases). This CDR3 has 16 residues. The germline V gene has CDR1 SGDLS and CDR2 YYNGEE. Between the trimmed V and J ends, which lost 4 bases and 3 bases, there was a span of 20 bases.

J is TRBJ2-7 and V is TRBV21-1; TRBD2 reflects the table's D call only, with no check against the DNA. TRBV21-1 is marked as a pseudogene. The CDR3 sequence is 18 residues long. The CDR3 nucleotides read TGTGCCAGCAGCAAAGGCCCTAGCGGGGGCCCCAGCTCCTACGAGCAGTACTTC. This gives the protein CASSKGPSGGPSSYEQYF.

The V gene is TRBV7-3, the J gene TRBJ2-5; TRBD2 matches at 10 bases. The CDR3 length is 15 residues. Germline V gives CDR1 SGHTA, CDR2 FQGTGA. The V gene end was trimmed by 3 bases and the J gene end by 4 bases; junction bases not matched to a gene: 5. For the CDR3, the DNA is TGTGCCAGCAGCTTGGGGCCTAGCGGGGGAGAGACCCAGTACTTC. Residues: CASSLGPSGGETQYF.

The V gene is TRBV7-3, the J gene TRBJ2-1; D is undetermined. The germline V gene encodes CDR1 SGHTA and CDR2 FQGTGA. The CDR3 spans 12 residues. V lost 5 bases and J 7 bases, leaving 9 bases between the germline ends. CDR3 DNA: TGTGCCAGCAGCCTTCTAGATAATGAGCAGTTCTTC. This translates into CASSLLDNEQFF.

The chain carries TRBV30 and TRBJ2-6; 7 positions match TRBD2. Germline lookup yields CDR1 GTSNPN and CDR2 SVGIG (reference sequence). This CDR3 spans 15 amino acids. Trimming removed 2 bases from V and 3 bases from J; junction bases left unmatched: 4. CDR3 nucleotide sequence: TGTGCCTGGAGTAACCGGGGGGTTGGGGCCAACGTCCTGACTTTC. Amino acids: CAWSNRGVGANVLTF. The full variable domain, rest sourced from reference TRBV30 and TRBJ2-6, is SQTIHQWPATLVQPVGSPLSLECTVEGTSNPNLYWYRQAAGRGLQLLFYSVGIGQISSEVPQNLSASRPQDRQFILSSKKLLLSDSGFYLCAWSNRGVGANVLTFGAGSRLTVL.

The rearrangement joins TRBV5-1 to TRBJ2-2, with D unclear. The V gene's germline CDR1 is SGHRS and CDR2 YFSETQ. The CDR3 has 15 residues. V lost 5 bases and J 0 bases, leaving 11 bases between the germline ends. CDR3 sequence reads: CASRPTQTNTGELFF. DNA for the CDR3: TGCGCCAGCAGGCCCACCCAGACGAACACCGGGGAGCTGTTTTTT.

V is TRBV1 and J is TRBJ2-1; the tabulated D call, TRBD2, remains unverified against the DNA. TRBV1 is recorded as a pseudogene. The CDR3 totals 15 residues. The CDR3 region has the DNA TGCACCAGCAGCCCTGGGACTAGCGGGGGTCATGAGCAGTTCTTC. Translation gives CTSSPGTSGGHEQFF.

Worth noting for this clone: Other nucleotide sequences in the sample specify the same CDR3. CDR3 protein: CASSLQGTNEKLFF. CDR3 coding DNA: TGCGCCAGCAGTTTACAGGGGACTAATGAAAAACTGTTTTTT. V usage is TRBV5-1 and J usage is TRBJ1-4; 7 bases are a match to TRBD1. The ends lost 5 bases at V and 2 bases at J; junction bases unmatched: 3. This CDR3 is built from 14 residues. Germline values: CDR1 SGHRS, CDR2 YFSETQ.

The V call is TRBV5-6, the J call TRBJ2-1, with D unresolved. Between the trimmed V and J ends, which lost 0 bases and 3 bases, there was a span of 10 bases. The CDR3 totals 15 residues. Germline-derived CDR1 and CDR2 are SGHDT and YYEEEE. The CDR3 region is CASSLGGRYYNEQFF. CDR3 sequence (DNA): TGTGCCAGCAGCTTGGGCGGCCGTTACTACAATGAGCAGTTCTTC.

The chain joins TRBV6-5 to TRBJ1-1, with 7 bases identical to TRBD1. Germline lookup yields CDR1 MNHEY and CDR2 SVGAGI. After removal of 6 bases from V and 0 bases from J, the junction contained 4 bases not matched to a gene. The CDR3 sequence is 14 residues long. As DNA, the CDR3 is TGTGCCAGCAGCCTCACAGGGGTGAACACTGAAGCTTTCTTT. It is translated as CASSLTGVNTEAFF.

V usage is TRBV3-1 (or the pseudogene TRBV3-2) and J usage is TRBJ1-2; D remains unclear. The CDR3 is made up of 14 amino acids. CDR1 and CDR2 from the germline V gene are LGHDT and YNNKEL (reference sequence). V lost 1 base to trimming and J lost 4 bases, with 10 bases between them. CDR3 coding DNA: TGTGCCAGCAGCCAAGGGGGAGGCCTCTATGGCTACACCTTC. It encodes CASSQGGGLYGYTF.

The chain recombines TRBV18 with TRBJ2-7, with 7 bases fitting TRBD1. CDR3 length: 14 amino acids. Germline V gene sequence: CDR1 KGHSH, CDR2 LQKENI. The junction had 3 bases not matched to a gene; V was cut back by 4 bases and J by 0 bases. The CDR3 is CASSQDRSSYEQYF. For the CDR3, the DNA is TGTGCCAGCTCACAGGACAGGAGCTCCTACGAGCAGTACTTC.